This is a list of T cell receptor beta chains from one sample in a study of T cell responses to AZD1222 COVID-19 vaccine. Measured with immunoSEQ multiplex PCR; TCRdb has only the in-frame clones, and not every one. Among roughly 120,000 clones, roughly nine tenths were seen once, and the ten largest hold roughly a tenth. The sequences come from peripheral blood, collected on day 0 of AZD1222 vaccination. The receptors come from an adult in good health. Each CDR3 is given with its conserved first and last residue. A D gene is named only where the DNA matches it firmly. The size field is filled for only some rows; it gives once, few, many or a size class.

D gene	clone size	J gene	V gene	CDR3 DNA	CDR3 protein
NA	NA	TRBJ1-1	TRBV6-6	TGTGCCAGCAGTCCTCTTGACAGCGGGATTAGGGCTTTCTTT	CASSPLDSGIRAFF
NA	NA	TRBJ2-5	TRBV10-3	TGTGCCATCAGTGAGCCGACCGGGCTGGGAGGGGGAGAGACCCAGTACTTC	CAISEPTGLGGGETQYF
NA	NA	TRBJ2-5	TRBV6-5	TGTGCCAGCAGTTACCGTAAGCCGGATACCCAGTACTTC	CASSYRKPDTQYF
NA	once	TRBJ1-1	TRBV13	TGTGCCAGCAGCTGGAGGGAACTGAACACTGAAGCTTTCTTT	CASSWRELNTEAFF
TRBD1	NA	TRBJ2-3	TRBV6-5	TGTGCCAGCAGTTACTCGGGACAGGGTACAGATACGCAGTATTTT	CASSYSGQGTDTQYF
TRBD1	NA	TRBJ1-3	TRBV30	TGTGCCCTGCGGACAGGGCCCTCTGGAAACACCATATATTTT	CALRTGPSGNTIYF
NA	NA	TRBJ1-1	TRBV29-1	TGCAGCGTCCGCAGGGAGGCTGAAGCTTTCTTT	CSVRREAEAFF
TRBD2	NA	TRBJ2-6	TRBV28	TGTGCCAGCAGTTTAAGGGAATATGCAGGGAGGGCATTCGTCTCTGGGGCCAACGTCCTGACTTTC	CASSLREYAGRAFVSGANVLTF
TRBD1	NA	TRBJ1-5	TRBV3-1/TRBV3-2	TGTGCCAGCAGCCAGTCACAGGGGGGACAGCCCCAGCATTTT	CASSQSQGGQPQHF
TRBD1	NA	TRBJ2-2	TRBV10-2	TGCGCCAGCAATGACAGGGGGCAAGGGGAGCTGTTTTTT	CASNDRGQGELFF
NA	NA	TRBJ2-6	TRBV19	TGTGCCAGTAGTAGTGCCTCTGGGGCCAACGTCCTGACTTTC	CASSSASGANVLTF
NA	NA	TRBJ2-7	TRBV11-2	TGTGCCAGCAGCTTCGGTTTCGCGCCCGAGCAGTACTTC	CASSFGFAPEQYF
TRBD1	NA	TRBJ1-2	TRBV6-5	TGTGCCAGCAGAGGGACAGGGGGCCATGGCTACACCTTC	CASRGTGGHGYTF
NA	NA	TRBJ1-6	TRBV6-5	TGTGCCAGCAGTTACAGGAGATATAATTCACCCCTCCACTTT	CASSYRRYNSPLHF
NA	NA	TRBJ2-3	TRBV12-3/TRBV12-4	TGTGCCAGCAGCCGGGACTTGCCAGATACGCAGTATTTT	CASSRDLPDTQYF
TRBD1	NA	TRBJ1-6	TRBV10-3	TGTGCCATCAGTGAAGGACAGGGGAGTAATTCACCCCTCCACTTT	CAISEGQGSNSPLHF
NA	NA	TRBJ2-7	TRBV7-8	TGTGCCAGCAGCTCAGCCCGATTTCTATCCGGACAGAGAGACTACGAGCAGTACTTC	CASSSARFLSGQRDYEQYF
NA	NA	TRBJ1-5	TRBV6-5	TGTGCCAGCGGTTCAGGGGACCAGCCCCAGCATTTT	CASGSGDQPQHF
NA	NA	TRBJ1-6	TRBV2	TGTGCCAGCAGTGATCAGGGACGGATTAATTCACCCCTCCACTTT	CASSDQGRINSPLHF
TRBD2	NA	TRBJ2-5	TRBV5-1	TGCGCCAGTCACGCAGCGGGAGGGCCTTCAGAGACCCAGTACTTC	CASHAAGGPSETQYF
NA	NA	TRBJ2-7	TRBV3-1/TRBV3-2	TGTGCCAGCAGCCAAATCTGGGCCGAGCAGTACTTC	CASSQIWAEQYF
TRBD2	NA	TRBJ2-1	TRBV11-2	TGTGCCAGCGGGTGGGCTAGCGGGAGGGCCTGGAATGAGCAGTTCTTC	CASGWASGRAWNEQFF
TRBD1	NA	TRBJ1-1	TRBV14	TGTGCCAGCAGCCGGTATCAGGGGGTGATCACTGAAGCTTTCTTT	CASSRYQGVITEAFF
NA	NA	TRBJ1-3	TRBV14	TGTGCCAGCAGCCAAGGAGGAGGGACTCCGGGAAACACCATATATTTT	CASSQGGGTPGNTIYF
NA	NA	TRBJ2-7	TRBV6-1	TGTGCCAGCAGTGAAGGCGCGGCCCCTGAATGGCGAGGGCAGTACTTC	CASSEGAAPEWRGQYF
TRBD2	NA	TRBJ2-5	TRBV7-9	TGTGCCAGCAGCTCACGGACTAGCGGGAGAAGGGTGAAGACCCAGTACTTC	CASSSRTSGRRVKTQYF
NA	NA	TRBJ2-7	TRBV9	TGTGCCAGCAGCGTAGAGACAGCCTCTAGTTCTAACGAGCAGTACTTC	CASSVETASSSNEQYF
NA	NA	TRBJ2-5	TRBV5-5	TGTGCCAGCACCGCCCGGGGGTCTGAGACCCAGTACTTC	CASTARGSETQYF
NA	NA	TRBJ1-1	TRBV11-3	TGTGCCAGCAAAGCCGATGGGTACACTGAAGCTTTCTTT	CASKADGYTEAFF
TRBD2	once	TRBJ2-1	TRBV6-5	TGTGCCAGCAGCCACGGGGGGGCAAGGAATGAGCAGTTCTTC	CASSHGGARNEQFF
TRBD1	NA	TRBJ1-3	TRBV5-6	TGTGCCAGCAGCGGACAGGACAGCTCTGGAAACACCATATATTTT	CASSGQDSSGNTIYF
NA	NA	TRBJ1-5	TRBV19	TGTGCCAGTAGTATTAGACACGCCCGGGACAATCAGCCCCAGCATTTT	CASSIRHARDNQPQHF
TRBD1	NA	TRBJ1-5	TRBV6-5	TGTGCCAGCAGAAATGACAGGGGACTAGGACAGCCCCAGCATTTT	CASRNDRGLGQPQHF
TRBD1	NA	TRBJ1-1	TRBV5-6	TGTGCCAGTCAATGGCAGGGGGGACTAATGAACACTGAAGCTTTCTTT	CASQWQGGLMNTEAFF
NA	NA	TRBJ2-1	TRBV5-1	TGCGCCAGCAGCTTGTTTTTAGATGAGCAGTTCTTC	CASSLFLDEQFF
TRBD2	NA	TRBJ2-1	TRBV11-3	TGTGCCAGCAGCTTCGGTCTAGCGGGACCCCTTTTCCACAATGAGCAGTTCTTC	CASSFGLAGPLFHNEQFF
NA	once	TRBJ2-7	TRBV7-7	TGTGCTAGCAGCTTAGCTCTAGCGACCTCCTACGAGCAGTACTTC	CASSLALATSYEQYF
TRBD1	NA	TRBJ1-5	TRBV7-9	TGTGCCAGCAGCGCAGGGACAGGGGGCGAAGGGCCCCAGCATTTT	CASSAGTGGEGPQHF
NA	few	TRBJ2-2	TRBV5-6	TGTGCCAGCAGGTTCGAAGCTTTTGGCGGGGAGCTGTTTTTT	CASRFEAFGGELFF
NA	NA	TRBJ2-3	TRBV5-1	TGCGCCAGCAGCTTGCGCAGGGGAGCAGATACGCAGTATTTT	CASSLRRGADTQYF
TRBD2	NA	TRBJ2-3	TRBV6-5	TGTGCCAGCAGTCTATCCGGGACTAGAATAGATACGCAGTATTTT	CASSLSGTRIDTQYF
NA	few	TRBJ1-5	TRBV7-6	TGTGCCAGCAGCTTAAAGCCCGGGGGGGATCAGCCCCAGCATTTT	CASSLKPGGDQPQHF
NA	NA	TRBJ2-2	TRBV2	TGTGCCAGCAGTGCCGGACTGACCACCGGGGAGCTGTTTTTT	CASSAGLTTGELFF
NA	NA	TRBJ2-3	TRBV2	TGTGCCAGCGAAGTGAGTTATGGGACAGATACGCAGTATTTT	CASEVSYGTDTQYF
NA	once	TRBJ2-3	TRBV30	TGTGCCTGGAGCCCCGAATCGGGGGCTGACACAGATACGCAGTATTTT	CAWSPESGADTDTQYF
TRBD1	NA	TRBJ2-6	TRBV27	TGTGCCAGCAGCCAGGGGACAGGGGTGGTCCTGACTTTC	CASSQGTGVVLTF
NA	NA	TRBJ1-6	TRBV25-1	TGTGCCAGCAGTGAAACACCCCGGCAGGGACGTTCACCCCTCCACTTT	CASSETPRQGRSPLHF
TRBD2	few	TRBJ2-1	TRBV6-4	TGTGCCAGCAGTGATTCTAGCGGGGGGGCCAATGAGCAGTTCTTC	CASSDSSGGANEQFF
NA	once	TRBJ1-2	TRBV28	TGTGCCAGCAGTTTAAGAGGGGGGAACTATGGCTACACCTTC	CASSLRGGNYGYTF
NA	NA	TRBJ2-1	TRBV7-6	TGTGCCAGCAGCTCTGGACAGTTCGATGAGCAGTTCTTC	CASSSGQFDEQFF
NA	NA	TRBJ2-7	TRBV10-3	TGTGCCATCACCGCGGGACAAAACTCCTACGAGCAGTACTTC	CAITAGQNSYEQYF